Each of the 21 T cell receptor beta chains below was sequenced from the same sample in a study of blood T cells in healthy people across ages. A second PCR of 7 to 11 cycles used a sample-barcoded 5' primer and a J-beta primer mix. TCRdb re-derived calls from the 5' RACE reads in MiXCR, one entry per CDR3 protein. Seen here are about 800,000 distinct CDR3 sequences, about 47% observed once, and the top ten hold roughly 18%. The sequencing sample was made of blood. The source of these receptors is a man older than 75 in good health.

This clonotype has only a few counts. The rearrangement links TRBV6-6 to TRBJ2-1, with 10 bases fitting TRBD2. The V gene's germline CDR1 is MNHNY and CDR2 SVGAGI (reference sequence). V lost 1 base to trimming and J lost 1 base; unmatched junction nucleotides: 1. The CDR3 consists of 16 residues. The CDR3 sequence: CASSYLTSGSYNEQFF. CDR3 bases: TGTGCCAGCAGTTACTTGACTAGCGGGTCCTACAATGAGCAGTTCTTC.

The chain recombines TRBV7-6 with TRBJ2-5; 8 bases match TRBD2. V was clipped by 5 bases and J by 2 bases; unmatched bases: 7. CDR1 and CDR2 (germline): SGHVS, FNYEAQ. This CDR3 has 15 amino acids. The CDR3 coding sequence is TGTGCCAGCAGCCAGACGGGGGGGGTACAAGAGACCCAGTACTTC. Translation: CASSQTGGVQETQYF.

The sample holds a few counts of this clonotype. The V call is TRBV7-6, the J call TRBJ1-5; D is uncertain. V shed 4 bases and J shed 4 bases, with 8 bases lying between them. Looked up from germline, CDR1 is SGHVS and CDR2 is FNYEAQ. The CDR3 totals 13 residues. CDR3 protein: CASSSQTNQPQHF. CDR3 in DNA: TGTGCCAGCAGCTCCCAAACTAATCAGCCCCAGCATTTT. Full variable domain (outside the CDR3, taken from reference TRBV7-6 and TRBJ1-5): GAGVSQSPRYKVTKRGQDVALRCDPISGHVSLYWYRQALGQGPEFLTYFNYEAQQDKSGLPNDRFSAERPEGSISTLTIQRTEQRDSAMYRCASSSQTNQPQHFGDGTRLSIL.

The sample holds a few counts of this clonotype. The CDR3 DNA follows: TGTGCCAGCAGCGCTGGATCCTACTACCAGTGGAGCACAGATACGCAGTATTTT. Residues: CASSAGSYYQWSTDTQYF. The genes are TRBV7-9 and TRBJ2-3, with D uncertain. This CDR3 spans 18 amino acids. The ends were cut back, 5 bases at V and 0 bases at J, with 21 bases in the middle. Germline-derived CDR1 and CDR2 are SEHNR and FQNEAQ (reference sequence).

The rearrangement uses TRBV7-6 and TRBJ2-1; perhaps TRBD2 as D (5 bases). V was cut by 4 bases and J by 3 bases, with 19 bases left in between. The length of the CDR3 is 17 residues. The germline CDR1 and CDR2 sequences are SGHVS and FNYEAQ. The CDR3 nucleotides are TGTGCCAGCAGCTCGCGAATTGAAGCGGCCCTCTACAATGAGCAGTTCTTC. It codes for CASSSRIEAALYNEQFF.

The chain carries TRBV12-3 or TRBV12-4 and TRBJ2-1, with TRBD2 matching 12 bases. The CDR3 contains 16 residues. V trimming: 3 bases; J trimming: 9 bases; junction bases outside the gene matches: 9. The CDR3 here is CASSFSSGGALSEQFF. The CDR3 coding sequence is TGTGCCAGCAGTTTCTCTAGCGGGGGGGCCCTGAGTGAGCAGTTCTTC.

The gene calls are TRBV6-2 or TRBV6-3 and TRBJ2-7; D is undetermined. With 5 bases removed from V and 9 bases from J, the gap between germline ends came to 11 bases. The CDR3 sequence is 11 residues long. From germline, CDR1 is MNHEY and CDR2 SVGEGT. Here the CDR3 reads CASSRRSRQYF. CDR3 nucleotides: TGTGCCAGCAGTCGGAGAAGCCGGCAGTACTTC.

To note about this clonotype: Its ends do not fully match the called genes, so a read error is possible. The chain uses TRBV29-1 and TRBJ2-6; 9 nucleotides align to TRBD2. Germline assignment: CDR1 SQVTM and CDR2 ANQGSEA. The CDR3 is 16 amino acids. The CDR3 sequence is CSVYRDPVAGDNVPTF. CDR3 DNA: TGCAGCGTTTATCGGGATCCCGTAGCGGGGGACAACGTCCCGACTTTC.

In this sample, this clonotype turned up a few times. The chain combines TRBV10-3 with TRBJ2-6; D remains unclear. The V gene lost 3 bases and the J gene lost 2 bases, with 2 bases spanning the gap. Germline CDR1 and CDR2: ENHRY and SYGVKD. The CDR3 sequence is 13 residues long. Here the CDR3 reads CAISEPGANVLTF. As DNA, the CDR3 is TGTGCCATCAGTGAACCTGGGGCCAACGTCCTGACTTTC.

This clonotype was seen many times. The CDR3 loop reads CSIKTGGEDEQYF. DNA of the CDR3: TGCAGCATTAAGACAGGCGGGGAAGACGAGCAGTACTTC. J is TRBJ2-7 and V is TRBV29-1, with D perhaps matching TRBD1 or TRBD2 (6 bases each). V gave up 8 bases and J gave up 5 bases, with 19 bases separating them. This CDR3 region has 13 residues. Germline-derived CDR1 and CDR2 are SQVTM and ANQGSEA.

The chain uses TRBV6-5 and TRBJ2-2; D is undetermined. The germline CDR1 and CDR2 sequences are MNHEY and SVGAGI. CDR3 length equals 12 residues. Trimming left V 4 bases short and J 11 bases short, with 11 bases between. The CDR3 region is CASSSGPFELFF. The CDR3 DNA reads TGTGCCAGCAGTTCCGGGCCGTTCGAGCTGTTTTTT.

About this clonotype itself: Just one base apart from a much larger clone, this may be a read error. The genes are TRBV25-1 and TRBJ2-3; no clear D. The V end was cut by 4 bases, the J end by 4 bases, with 0 bases between. The germline V gene has CDR1 MGHDK and CDR2 SYGVNS. The CDR3 totals 10 residues. This CDR3 reads CASSADTQYF. The CDR3 bases are TGTGCCAGCAGTGCAGATACGCAGTATTTT.

This chain links TRBV29-1 with TRBJ2-5, with no clear D. Germline V gene lookup returns CDR1 SQVTM and CDR2 ANQGSEA. V was cut by 4 bases and J by 4 bases, with 7 bases left in between. The CDR3 has 11 amino acids. The CDR3 nucleotides are TGCAGCGTTGTGTCCGGAGAGACCCAGTACTTC. Translation: CSVVSGETQYF.

This clonotype was seen more than once but under ten times. The rearrangement joins TRBV11-1 to TRBJ2-3, with TRBD2 matching 14 bases. Germline V gene sequence: CDR1 SGHAT, CDR2 FQDESV (reference sequence). V lost 6 bases, J lost 6 bases, and 17 bases stayed unmatched. The CDR3 is made up of 19 amino acids. CDR3 amino acids: CASSRLGGTSGGTTDTQYF. In DNA, the CDR3 is TGTGCCAGCAGTCGTTTAGGGGGGACTAGCGGGGGAACAACCGATACGCAGTATTTT.

This clonotype was found many times. This chain uses TRBV11-1 with TRBJ2-1; TRBD2 might be the D (7 bases). The length of the CDR3 is 16 residues. Germline V gene data show CDR1 as SGHAT and CDR2 as FQDESV (reference sequence). The V and J ends lost 5 bases and 4 bases respectively, with 18 bases between them. The CDR3 spells CASSPEGGPGYNEQFF. In DNA form, the CDR3 reads TGTGCCAGCAGCCCTGAGGGGGGGCCGGGATACAATGAGCAGTTCTTC.

Only a few counts were recorded for this clonotype. The chain uses TRBV24-1 and TRBJ2-2; 9 bases align to TRBD1. Germline V gives CDR1 KGHDR, CDR2 SFDVKD. This CDR3 is 15 amino acids long. The junction had 8 bases not matched to a gene; V was cut back by 6 bases and J by 7 bases. CDR3: CATSQPGQGVGELFF. The CDR3 bases are TGTGCCACCAGTCAACCGGGACAGGGTGTCGGGGAGCTGTTTTTT.

This clonotype has a count of ten or more. J is TRBJ1-2 and V is TRBV20-1; perhaps TRBD1 as D (5 bases). Germline V gives CDR1 DFQATT, CDR2 SNEGSKA (reference sequence). V shed 1 base and J shed 8 bases, with 23 bases lying between them. This CDR3 is 16 amino acids long. Here the CDR3 reads CSARGGMAVGALGYTF. The DNA of the CDR3 is TGCAGTGCTAGAGGTGGTATGGCTGTTGGGGCGCTGGGCTACACCTTC.

The chain has TRBV27 and TRBJ2-7; D tentatively reads TRBD1 or TRBD2 (5 bases each). Trimming took 6 bases from V and 0 from J, leaving 12 bases between them. CDR1 MNHEY and CDR2 SMNVEV come from the germline V gene (reference sequence). This CDR3 has 14 amino acids. The CDR3 here is CASSRRDGSYEQYF. Here the CDR3 DNA reads TGTGCCAGCAGCCGCCGGGACGGCTCCTACGAGCAGTACTTC.

As to this clonotype: This may stem from a read error, because a much larger clone lies one nucleotide away. The rearrangement links TRBV29-1 to TRBJ2-4; D not resolved. This CDR3 contains 13 residues. CDR1 is SQVTM and CDR2 is ANQGSEA in the germline V gene. CDR3 nucleotides: TGCGGCGTTGAAGTTACAGCCAAAAACATTCAGTACTTC. This translates into CGVEVTAKNIQYF.

This clonotype has a count of ten or more. A much larger clone is a single base away; this may be a read error. This chain links TRBV7-2 with TRBJ2-1; 7 positions agree with TRBD2. The CDR3 is 14 amino acids. Germline V lookup: CDR1 SGHTA, CDR2 FQGNSA. The chain's CDR3 is CASNLRGVGNEQFF. CDR3 DNA: TGTGCCAGCAACTTACGGGGGGTGGGGAATGAGCAGTTCTTC. Variable domain in full (rest from reference TRBV7-2 and TRBJ2-1): GAGVSQSPSNKVTEKGKDVELRCDPISGHTALYWYRQSLGQGLEFLIYFQGNSAPDKSGLPSDRFSAERTGGSVSTLTIQRTQQEDSAVYLCASNLRGVGNEQFFGPGTRLTVL.

J is TRBJ2-3 and V is TRBV27, with D perhaps matching TRBD1 (5 bases). CDR1 is MNHEY and CDR2 is SMNVEV in the germline V gene (reference sequence). Trimming cost V 1 base and J 2 bases, with 10 bases left between them. The length of the CDR3 is 15 residues. The CDR3 region has the DNA TGTGCCAGCAGTTTATTAGGTGGGGCCACAGATACGCAGTATTTT. It specifies CASSLLGGATDTQYF.